This T cell receptor beta chain comes out of a study of T cell responses to AZD1222 COVID-19 vaccine. Study context: Analyses pooled second doses at about 4 or about 12 weeks. Study-level points and caveats: Clonal diversity may have been underestimated in mostly white British donors. Spike was spanned by vaccine-associated CD4 TCRs, with dominance at 160-218 and 743-854.

Comments on this clone: Its target is not known.

Assay used: immunoSEQ multiplex PCR; TCRdb lists only in-frame clones, some missing. Of 110,000 to 150,000 clones in the sample, over 75% were seen once. Germline V gene lookup returns CDR1 SGHTA and CDR2 FQGNSA. V dropped 4 bases and J dropped 0 bases, with 9 bases sitting between them. The CDR3 sequence is 14 residues long. The clonotype originates from an adult in good health. The J gene is TRBJ1-1, the V gene TRBV7-2, with D perhaps matching TRBD1 (6 bases). Specimen: peripheral blood, collected on day 0 of AZD1222 vaccination. Here the CDR3 reads CASSSQGLNTEAFF. The CDR3 nucleotides read TGTGCCAGCAGCTCGCAGGGGCTGAACACTGAAGCTTTCTTT.